This T cell receptor beta chain was sequenced during a study of T cells in tuberculosis. Here immunoSEQ multiplex PCR was the method, and the copy in TCRdb shows in-frame clones only, minus some. The data show about 58,000 clones, approximately 91% seen once. After thawing and overnight rest, PBMC were stained with GMM-loaded CD1B tetramer, viability dye and anti-CD3 for sorting. CD1B tetramers were loaded with Rhodococcus equi-derived C32 glucose monomycolate. Before cryopreservation, the sorted PBMC lost their CD14-expressing monocytes. This clonotype was sampled from an adult woman with latent tuberculosis. The sample was CD1b-GMM tetramer-negative cells sorted from PBMCs.

The CDR3 reads CASSLGPLGAEQYF. The CDR3 region has the DNA TGTGCCAGCAGCTTGGGACCCCTGGGGGCCGAGCAGTACTTC. The chain uses TRBV11-2 and TRBJ2-7; TRBD1 is a possible D gene (6 bases). Looked up from germline, CDR1 is SGHAT and CDR2 is FQNNGV. The CDR3 contains 14 residues. V gave up 3 bases and J gave up 6 bases, with 15 bases separating them.